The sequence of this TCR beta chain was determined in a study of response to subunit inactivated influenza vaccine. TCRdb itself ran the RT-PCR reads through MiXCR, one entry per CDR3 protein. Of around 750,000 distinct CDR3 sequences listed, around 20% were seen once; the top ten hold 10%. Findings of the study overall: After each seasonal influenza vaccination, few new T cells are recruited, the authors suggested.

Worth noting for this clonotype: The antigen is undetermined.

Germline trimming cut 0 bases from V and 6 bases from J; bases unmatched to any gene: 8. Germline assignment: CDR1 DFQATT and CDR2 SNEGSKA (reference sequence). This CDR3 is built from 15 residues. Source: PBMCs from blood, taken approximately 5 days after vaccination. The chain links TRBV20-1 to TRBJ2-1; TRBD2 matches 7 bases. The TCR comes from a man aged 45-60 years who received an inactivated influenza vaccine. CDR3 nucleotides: TGCAGTGCTAGAGATCAGCGGACTAGTCCCAATGAGCAGTTCTTC. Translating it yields CSARDQRTSPNEQFF.